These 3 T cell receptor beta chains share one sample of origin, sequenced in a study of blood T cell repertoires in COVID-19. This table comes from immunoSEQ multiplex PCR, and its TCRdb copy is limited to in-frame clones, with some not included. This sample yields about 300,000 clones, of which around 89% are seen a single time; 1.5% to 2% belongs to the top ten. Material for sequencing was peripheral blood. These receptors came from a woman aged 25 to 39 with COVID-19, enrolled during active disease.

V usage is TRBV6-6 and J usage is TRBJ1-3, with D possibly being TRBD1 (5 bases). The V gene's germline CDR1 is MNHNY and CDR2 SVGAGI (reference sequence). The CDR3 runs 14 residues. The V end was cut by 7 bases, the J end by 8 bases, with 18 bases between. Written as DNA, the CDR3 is TGTGCCAGCACCCCGCATGGGGGGGGAGACACCATATATTTT. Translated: CASTPHGGGDTIYF.

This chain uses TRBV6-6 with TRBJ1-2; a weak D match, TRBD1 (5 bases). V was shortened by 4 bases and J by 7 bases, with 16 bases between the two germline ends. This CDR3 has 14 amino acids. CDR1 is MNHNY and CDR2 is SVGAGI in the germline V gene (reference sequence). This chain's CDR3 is CASSSPPDQGGYTF. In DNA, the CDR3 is TGTGCCAGCAGTTCCCCCCCAGATCAGGGTGGCTACACCTTC.

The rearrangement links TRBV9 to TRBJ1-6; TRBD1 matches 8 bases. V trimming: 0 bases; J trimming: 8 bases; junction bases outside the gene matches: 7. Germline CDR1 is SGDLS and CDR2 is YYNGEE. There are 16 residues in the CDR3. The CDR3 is CASSVEARGPHSPLHF. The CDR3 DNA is TGTGCCAGCAGCGTAGAGGCCAGGGGGCCACATTCACCCCTCCACTTT.